The 16 T cell receptor beta chains below all came from one sample that was sequenced in a study of T cells expressing NK-cell markers. TCRdb reprocessed the 5' RACE reads and keeps a single row for each CDR3 protein, giving no DNA. This sample's table has around 380,000 distinct CDR3 sequences. Source material: blood T cells: a sorted CD56 or NKG2C T cell subset, CD4+ or CD8+ T cells, or bulk PBMC T cells (not recorded which). These receptors all come from a woman between 50 and 59 years old in good health.

V is TRBV7-9 and J is TRBJ1-3. This CDR3 spans 15 amino acids. Germline V gene lookup returns CDR1 SEHNR and CDR2 FQNEAQ (reference sequence). The CDR3 spells CASSLQRRPGNTIYF.

This chain connects TRBV5-5 to TRBJ2-7; TCRdb's D call of TRBD1 is untestable without DNA. The germline gives CDR1 SGHKS, CDR2 YYEKEE (reference sequence). The length of the CDR3 is 14 residues. This chain's CDR3 is CASSLVQGDYEQYF.

The chain employs TRBV6-5 and TRBJ2-3; with no DNA, the TCRdb D assignment of TRBD2 cannot be verified. CDR1 and CDR2 (germline): MNHEY, SVGAGI. The CDR3 is 15 residues long. The chain's CDR3 is CASTSTSGATDTQYF.

J is TRBJ2-2 and V is TRBV7-9. CDR3 length: 14 residues. Germline CDR1 reads SEHNR; CDR2 reads FQNEAQ (reference sequence). The CDR3 loop is CASSGRNTAGELFF. Full variable domain (outside the CDR3, taken from reference TRBV7-9 and TRBJ2-2): DTGVSQNPRHKITKRGQNVTFRCDPISEHNRLYWYRQTLGQGPEFLTYFQNEAQLEKSRLLSDRFSAERPKGSFSTLEIQRTEQGDSAMYLCASSGRNTAGELFFGEGSRLTVL.

J is TRBJ2-7 and V is TRBV29-1; TCRdb's assignment of TRBD1 cannot be checked, as there is no DNA. This CDR3 is built from 13 residues. Per germline, CDR1 SQVTM and CDR2 ANQGSEA. The CDR3 protein is CSVPGRVTYEQYF.

V usage is TRBV12-3 or TRBV12-4 and J usage is TRBJ2-7; TCRdb gives TRBD1 as the D gene, but with no DNA this cannot be confirmed. CDR3 length equals 13 residues. CDR3 in amino acids: CASSSGQMGEQYF.

This chain uses TRBV27 with TRBJ2-2; TCRdb reports TRBD2, a call that lacks DNA to check it against. The CDR3 has 15 residues. Germline V CDR1 and CDR2: MNHEY, SMNVEV (reference sequence). The CDR3 protein is CASRLVIGYTGELFF.

This chain connects TRBV4-1 to TRBJ2-4; TCRdb gives TRBD1 as the D gene, but with no DNA this cannot be confirmed. The V gene's germline CDR1 is MGHRA and CDR2 YSYEKL. The CDR3 runs 16 residues. CDR3 sequence: CASSPPQTGAKNIQYF.

The J gene is TRBJ2-1, the V gene TRBV9; TCRdb indicates TRBD1, and absent DNA this call remains unverified. Germline CDR1 and CDR2: SGDLS and YYNGEE. The CDR3 contains 15 residues. CDR3 sequence reads: CASSVGGILSNEQFF.

V gene TRBV12-3 or TRBV12-4 combines with J gene TRBJ1-1. This CDR3 has 13 amino acids. This chain's CDR3 is CASSPTFIAEAFF.

The chain employs TRBV11-3 and TRBJ2-5; TCRdb calls TRBD2, which cannot be checked without DNA. The germline V gene encodes CDR1 SGHNT and CDR2 YENEEA. The CDR3 extends over 14 amino acids. The CDR3 reads CASARRPAQETQYF. The variable domain in full, completed from reference TRBV11-3 and TRBJ2-5, reads EAGVVQSPRYKIIEKKQPVAFWCNPISGHNTLYWYLQNLGQGPELLIRYENEEAVDDSQLPKDRFSAERLKGVDSTLKIQPAELGDSAVYLCASARRPAQETQYFGPGTRLLVL.

This chain links TRBV12-3 or TRBV12-4 with TRBJ1-1. CDR3 length: 14 amino acids. This chain's CDR3 is CASSLGLANTEAFF.

The rearrangement joins TRBV6-6 to TRBJ2-5; TCRdb's D call, TRBD2, is unchecked because there is no DNA. The CDR3 length is 11 residues. Germline values: CDR1 MNHNY, CDR2 SVGAGI (reference sequence). This CDR3 is CASKGNGTQYF.

The rearrangement joins TRBV29-1 to TRBJ2-3; absent DNA, TCRdb's TRBD1 call cannot be checked. The length of the CDR3 is 15 residues. CDR1 is SQVTM, CDR2 ANQGSEA, per germline. The CDR3 spells CSVEYAGQGGVTQYF.

V is TRBV15 and J is TRBJ1-3; absent DNA, TCRdb's TRBD1 call cannot be checked. From germline, CDR1 is LNHNV and CDR2 YYDKDF (reference sequence). The CDR3 extends over 16 amino acids. This CDR3 is CATSSGQGGSGNTIYF.

The chain is built from TRBV29-1 and TRBJ1-1. The germline CDR1 and CDR2 sequences are SQVTM and ANQGSEA. CDR3 length: 14 residues. CDR3 sequence reads: CSVELGGYLSEAFF.